The rows below give T cell receptor beta chains drawn from one sample of a study of OX40 agonist ivuxolimab in advanced cancers. Produced via immunoSEQ multiplex PCR; TCRdb's table is partial and in-frame only. The data hold 35,000 to 45,000 clones, with 92% observed a single time. The specimen comprised CD4+ or CD8+ T cells sorted from blood, sampled in a trial of the OX40 agonist ivuxolimab. The source of these receptors is an adult with an advanced solid tumor such as melanoma, head and neck, liver or kidney cancer. CDR3s include the opening cysteine and the closing phenylalanine or tryptophan. The D gene is left open where the match is weak. Rows give clone size only sometimes, using once, few, many, or a class for an expanded clone.

CDR3	DNA	V	J	size	D
CASRWTGRPHEQYF	TGTGCATCGAGGTGGACAGGGAGGCCCCACGAGCAGTACTTC	TRBV27	TRBJ2-7	-	TRBD1
CASSQVTGSWGTDTQYF	TGTGCCAGCAGCCAAGTGACAGGGAGTTGGGGCACAGATACGCAGTATTTT	TRBV14	TRBJ2-3	once	TRBD1
CASSLDAPVNGPLYEQYF	TGTGCCAGCAGCTTGGACGCCCCCGTAAATGGCCCTCTGTACGAGCAGTACTTC	TRBV5-6	TRBJ2-7	few	-
CAWRTHMNTEAFF	TGTGCCTGGAGGACACACATGAACACTGAAGCTTTCTTT	TRBV30	TRBJ1-1	-	-
CASRGPETQYF	TGTGCCAGCAGGGGACCGGAGACCCAGTACTTC	TRBV7-2	TRBJ2-5	-	-
CASSRLLAGVSNEQFF	TGCGCCAGCAGCCGACTACTAGCGGGGGTGAGCAATGAGCAGTTCTTC	TRBV5-1	TRBJ2-1	-	TRBD2
CASSLGSAGELFF	TGTGCCAGCAGCTTAGGAAGTGCCGGGGAGCTGTTTTTT	TRBV7-6	TRBJ2-2	-	-
CASRQLAGEDEQYF	TGTGCCAGCAGGCAACTAGCGGGAGAGGACGAGCAGTACTTC	TRBV6-5	TRBJ2-7	-	TRBD2
CATSRELPDTQYF	TGTGCCACCAGCAGAGAGTTGCCCGATACGCAGTATTTT	TRBV15	TRBJ2-3	-	-
CASSPHSTVNTEAFF	TGTGCCAGCAGCCCTCATTCGACCGTGAACACTGAAGCTTTCTTT	TRBV7-9	TRBJ1-1	once	-
CASSSRNTIYF	TGTGCCAGCAGCTCCCGAAACACCATATATTTT	TRBV7-6	TRBJ1-3	-	-
CASSLGLANTGELFF	TGTGCCAGCAGCCTAGGACTAGCGAACACCGGGGAGCTGTTTTTT	TRBV5-4	TRBJ2-2	-	TRBD2
CASSQEKGGGLSKSEQFF	TGCGCCAGCAGCCAAGAAAAGGGGGGGGGACTAAGCAAATCTGAGCAGTTCTTC	TRBV4-3	TRBJ2-1	-	-
CASSSGGARENEQFF	TGTGCCAGCAGCTCAGGCGGGGCTAGGGAGAATGAGCAGTTCTTC	TRBV7-3	TRBJ2-1	-	-
CASSPMGVENTIYF	TGTGCCAGCAGTCCAATGGGGGTCGAAAACACCATATATTTT	TRBV11-2	TRBJ1-3	-	-
CASSGTGLGAYEQYF	TGTGCCAGCAGCGGAACCGGACTAGGCGCTTACGAGCAGTACTTC	TRBV4-2	TRBJ2-7	-	TRBD2
CASSFPINEAFF	TGTGCCAGCAGCTTCCCGATTAATGAAGCTTTCTTT	TRBV7-9	TRBJ1-1	-	-
CASSPRLAGGIEQYF	TGCGCCAGCAGCCCCCGACTAGCGGGAGGTATAGAGCAGTACTTC	TRBV5-1	TRBJ2-5	-	TRBD2
CASSPSGASYNEQFF	TGTGCCAGCAGCCCCAGTGGGGCTTCCTACAATGAGCAGTTCTTC	TRBV7-9	TRBJ2-1	once	-
CASSDTGSTDTQYF	TGTGCCAGCAGTGATACAGGGAGCACAGATACGCAGTATTTT	TRBV6-1	TRBJ2-3	-	-
CASSQDPSLVYEQYF	TGCGCCAGCAGCCAAGATCCGTCCCTAGTCTACGAGCAGTACTTC	TRBV4-3	TRBJ2-7	-	-
CSVDRDLGLYNEQFF	TGCAGCGTTGATAGGGACCTAGGATTATACAATGAGCAGTTCTTC	TRBV29-1	TRBJ2-1	-	-
CASSPRANYEQYF	TGTGCCAGCAGCCCGCGGGCCAACTACGAGCAGTACTTC	TRBV7-2	TRBJ2-7	once	-
CASTSTILAYEQYF	TGTGCCAGCACCTCCACCATCCTAGCCTACGAGCAGTACTTC	TRBV28	TRBJ2-7	-	-
CASTRGGDDYEQYF	TGTGCCAGCACCCGGGGGGGGGACGACTACGAGCAGTACTTC	TRBV5-4	TRBJ2-7	-	TRBD2
CASSLGFTNEKLFF	TGTGCCAGCTCCCTCGGCTTCACTAATGAAAAACTGTTTTTT	TRBV27	TRBJ1-4	-	-
CASSPVRREGPGELFF	TGTGCCAGCAGTCCCGTTAGGCGGGAGGGCCCCGGGGAGCTGTTTTTT	TRBV27	TRBJ2-2	-	TRBD2
CASNLGYNEQFF	TGCGCCAGCAACCTTGGCTACAATGAGCAGTTCTTC	TRBV5-1	TRBJ2-1	once	-
CASTGPTGELFF	TGTGCCAGCACGGGGCCGACCGGGGAGCTGTTTTTT	TRBV9	TRBJ2-2	-	-
CASSQKTGLGSEQYF	TGCGCCAGCAGCCAGAAGACAGGGCTAGGTTCCGAGCAGTACTTC	TRBV4-1	TRBJ2-7	medium-sized	TRBD1
CASSQSGQVHEQYF	TGCGCCAGCAGCCAAAGTGGGCAGGTCCACGAGCAGTACTTC	TRBV4-1	TRBJ2-7	once	-
CASSTGGGRALEQFF	TGTGCCAGTAGTACCGGGGGCGGGAGGGCCCTTGAGCAGTTCTTC	TRBV19	TRBJ2-1	-	TRBD2
CASSQDPAGTSYEQYF	TGCGCCAGCAGCCAAGACCCCGCGGGAACCTCCTACGAGCAGTACTTC	TRBV4-1	TRBJ2-7	-	-
CASSPGLGSTEAFF	TGTGCCAGCAGTCCGGGGCTAGGAAGCACTGAAGCTTTCTTT	TRBV6-5	TRBJ1-1	few	-
CASSYRNSNTEAFF	TGTGCCAGCAGTTATAGGAACTCGAACACTGAAGCTTTCTTT	TRBV6-5	TRBJ1-1	-	-
CASKGTGGRFETQYF	TGCGCCAGCAAGGGGACTGGGGGGCGCTTTGAGACCCAGTACTTC	TRBV10-2	TRBJ2-5	once	-
CASSKLPQSYNEQFF	TGTGCCAGCAGCAAACTACCCCAATCCTACAATGAGCAGTTCTTC	TRBV7-9	TRBJ2-1	once	-
CASSSRRDIAFF	TGTGCCAGCAGTTCAAGGCGGGACATCGCTTTCTTT	TRBV25-1	TRBJ1-1	-	-
CASSYDSQETQYF	TGTGCCAGCAGTTACGACAGCCAAGAGACCCAGTACTTC	TRBV7-9	TRBJ2-5	once	-
CASSVGLNYGYTF	TGCGCCAGCAGTGTGGGCCTAAACTATGGCTACACCTTC	TRBV10-2	TRBJ1-2	-	-
CASRPGQGYSNQPQHF	TGTGCCAGCAGACCGGGACAGGGGTATAGCAATCAGCCCCAGCATTTT	TRBV28	TRBJ1-5	-	TRBD1
CASSLGTAVSEQYF	TGTGCCAGCAGCCTCGGGACAGCGGTGTCAGAGCAGTACTTC	TRBV28	TRBJ2-7	-	TRBD1
CASNRDTSYNEQFF	TGTGCCAGCAATCGGGACACCTCCTACAATGAGCAGTTCTTC	TRBV6-1	TRBJ2-1	-	-
CASRPTGAETQYF	TGTGCCAGCAGACCGACAGGGGCAGAGACCCAGTACTTC	TRBV2	TRBJ2-5	-	TRBD1
CASGQGTISGETQYF	TGTGCTAGTGGCCAAGGGACAATTTCTGGAGAGACCCAGTACTTC	TRBV12-5	TRBJ2-5	once	-
CASSLTGGSSYEQYF	TGTGCCAGCAGTCTTACAGGGGGGAGCTCCTACGAGCAGTACTTC	TRBV25-1	TRBJ2-7	-	TRBD1
CASSLSAGTGELFF	TGTGCCAGCAGTTTATCGGCAGGCACCGGGGAGCTGTTTTTT	TRBV27	TRBJ2-2	-	-
CSVDGLRLAGEDRDTQYF	TGCAGCGTTGATGGGCTCAGATTAGCGGGAGAAGATAGAGATACGCAGTATTTT	TRBV29-1	TRBJ2-3	once	TRBD2
CASSPETMTSGYNEQFF	TGTGCCAGTAGTCCGGAAACCATGACTAGCGGCTACAATGAGCAGTTCTTC	TRBV19	TRBJ2-1	-	TRBD2